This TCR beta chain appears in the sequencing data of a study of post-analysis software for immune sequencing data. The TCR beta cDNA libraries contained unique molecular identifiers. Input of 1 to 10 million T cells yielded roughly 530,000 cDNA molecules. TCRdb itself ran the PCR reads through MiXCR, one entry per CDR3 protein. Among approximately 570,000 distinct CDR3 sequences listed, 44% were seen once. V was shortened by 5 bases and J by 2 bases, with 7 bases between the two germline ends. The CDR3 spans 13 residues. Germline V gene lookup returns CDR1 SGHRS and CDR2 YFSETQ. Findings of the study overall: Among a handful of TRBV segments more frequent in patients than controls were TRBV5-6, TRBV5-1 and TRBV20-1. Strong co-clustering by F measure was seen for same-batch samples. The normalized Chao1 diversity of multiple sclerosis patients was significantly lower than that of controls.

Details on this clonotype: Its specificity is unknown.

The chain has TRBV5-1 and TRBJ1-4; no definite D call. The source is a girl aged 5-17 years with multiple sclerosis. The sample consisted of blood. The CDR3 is CASSFGTNEKLFF. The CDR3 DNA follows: TGCGCCAGCAGTTTCGGGACTAATGAAAAACTGTTTTTT.